The 2 T cell receptor beta chains below all came from one sample that was sequenced in a study of monozygotic twins with inflammatory bowel disease. TCRdb re-analyzed the 5' RACE reads; it lists each CDR3 protein once, without DNA. Its table lists 300,000 to 450,000 distinct CDR3 sequences. The sequencing input was blood. These receptors all stem from a human donor with ulcerative colitis or Crohn's disease, or a healthy co-twin of an affected twin (not recorded which).

The chain couples TRBV20-1 to TRBJ2-2; absent DNA, TCRdb's TRBD1 call cannot be checked. This CDR3 has 15 amino acids. Germline V lookup: CDR1 DFQATT, CDR2 SNEGSKA (reference sequence). The CDR3 sequence is CSARSAGAGTGELFF.

The chain couples TRBV2 to TRBJ1-4. The germline V gene encodes CDR1 SNHLY and CDR2 FYNNEI. There are 14 residues in the CDR3. CDR3 loop: CASSEEWRAAKLFF.